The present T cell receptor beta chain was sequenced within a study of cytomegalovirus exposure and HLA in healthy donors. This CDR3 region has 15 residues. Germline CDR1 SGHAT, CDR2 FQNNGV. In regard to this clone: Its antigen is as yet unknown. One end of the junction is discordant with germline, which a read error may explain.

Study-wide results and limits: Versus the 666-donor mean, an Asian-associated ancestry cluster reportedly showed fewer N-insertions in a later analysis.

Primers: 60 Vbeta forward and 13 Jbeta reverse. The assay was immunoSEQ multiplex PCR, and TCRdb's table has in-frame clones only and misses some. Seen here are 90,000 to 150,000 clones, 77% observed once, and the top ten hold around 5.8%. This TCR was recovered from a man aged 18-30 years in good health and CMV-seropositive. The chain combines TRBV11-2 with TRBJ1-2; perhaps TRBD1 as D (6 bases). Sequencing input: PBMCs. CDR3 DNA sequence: TGTGCCAGCAGCCTAGACCGACAGGTGGGGCAGGGCTACACCTTC. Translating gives CASSLDRQVGQGYTF.